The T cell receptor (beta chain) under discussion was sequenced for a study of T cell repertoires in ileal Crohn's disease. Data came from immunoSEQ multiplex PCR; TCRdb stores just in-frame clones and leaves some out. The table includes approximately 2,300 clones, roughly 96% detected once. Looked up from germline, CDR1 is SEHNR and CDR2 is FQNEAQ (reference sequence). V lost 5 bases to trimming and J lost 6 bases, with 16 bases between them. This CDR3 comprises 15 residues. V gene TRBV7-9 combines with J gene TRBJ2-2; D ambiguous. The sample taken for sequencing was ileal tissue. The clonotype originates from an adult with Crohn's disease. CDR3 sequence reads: CASSTDLPHPGELFF. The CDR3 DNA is TGTGCCAGCAGCACTGATCTACCCCACCCCGGGGAGCTGTTTTTT. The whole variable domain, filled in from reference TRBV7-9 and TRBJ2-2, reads DTGVSQNPRHKITKRGQNVTFRCDPISEHNRLYWYRQTLGQGPEFLTYFQNEAQLEKSRLLSDRFSAERPKGSFSTLEIQRTEQGDSAMYLCASSTDLPHPGELFFGEGSRLTVL.